The 29 T cell receptor beta chains in this list originate from one sample, sequenced in a study of regulatory T cells in long-lasting Graves disease. Relying on iRepertoire HTBI primers and Arm-PCR of CDR3 regions, the team built TCR beta libraries. MiXCR, run by TCRdb on the multiplex PCR reads, gives a single entry per CDR3 protein. The table has under 450,000 distinct CDR3 sequences, roughly 24% seen once; the top ten hold approximately 28%. The time point here: persistent/refractory GD, antithyroid drugs over 5 years with positive TRAb. The TCR library was made from RNA that had been extracted from PBMCs in TRIzol. This specimen was peripheral blood mononuclear cells (PBMCs), taken when the disease was refractory, from a patient treated with antithyroid drugs. The receptors shown here come from a woman aged 40 to 50 with Graves disease.

This clonotype was observed a handful of times. The chain recombines TRBV19 with TRBJ1-3; D is perhaps TRBD1 (5 bases). V was pared by 3 bases and J by 1 base, with 10 bases between. The CDR3 runs 15 residues. The germline V gene encodes CDR1 LNHDA and CDR2 SQIVND (reference sequence). CDR3 amino acids: CASSMDGQSGNTIYF. CDR3 nucleotides: TGTGCCAGTAGTATGGATGGACAATCTGGAAACACCATATATTTT.

The sample holds many counts of this clonotype. This chain uses TRBV29-1 with TRBJ1-1; no clear D. This CDR3 is built from 13 residues. CDR1 and CDR2 from the germline V gene are SQVTM and ANQGSEA. V was cut by 3 bases and J by 1 base, with 9 bases left in between. CDR3 bases: TGCAGCGTTGATCCGGTTACGAACACTGAAGCTTTCTTT. It specifies CSVDPVTNTEAFF.

This rearrangement joins TRBV12-3 or TRBV12-4 to TRBJ2-3, with TRBD1 matching over 8 bases. Trimming removed 6 bases from V and 10 bases from J; junction bases left unmatched: 9. This CDR3 comprises 13 residues. The DNA for the CDR3 is TGTGCCAGCAGGGCGAGGACAGGGTCAGCGCAGTATTTT. Translating gives CASRARTGSAQYF.

CDR3 residues: CASSLPWARGRMNTEAFF. The DNA for the CDR3 is TGTGCCAGCAGCCTCCCCTGGGCCAGGGGGCGAATGAACACTGAAGCTTTCTTT. This chain uses TRBV16 with TRBJ1-1; 8 bases are shared with TRBD1. The CDR3 runs 18 residues. Trimming took 4 bases from V and 0 from J; bases not matched to a gene: 13. From germline, CDR1 is KGHSY and CDR2 FQNENV.

The sample holds many counts of this clonotype. The chain has TRBV12-3 or TRBV12-4 and TRBJ1-1; D is undetermined. V gave up 5 bases and J gave up 8 bases, with 21 bases separating them. The CDR3 has 15 amino acids. The CDR3 DNA reads as TGTGCCAGCAGTCGAGGCGGCGTTATCCAACAGGAAGCTTTCTTT. This encodes CASSRGGVIQQEAFF.

This clonotype was counted ten times or more. This sequence joins TRBV5-1 and TRBJ1-2, with 10 bases that match TRBD1. Looked up from germline, CDR1 is SGHRS and CDR2 is YFSETQ. There are 12 residues in the CDR3. Trimming at V came to 7 bases and at J to 8 bases, leaving 5 bases not matched to a gene. In DNA form, the CDR3 reads TGCGCCAGCCGACAGGGGGCTGAAGGCTACACCTTC. It translates to CASRQGAEGYTF.

This clonotype was recorded many times. V usage is TRBV28 and J usage is TRBJ2-4; possible D gene TRBD1, 5 bases. Per germline, CDR1 MDHEN and CDR2 SYDVKM. Trimming shortened V by 4 bases and J by 0 bases, and 16 bases separated the two germline ends. The CDR3 consists of 17 residues. CDR3 protein: CASSSYPGMLAKNIQYF. As DNA, the CDR3 is TGTGCCAGCAGTTCCTACCCAGGGATGTTAGCCAAAAACATTCAGTACTTC.

This clonotype was recorded at least ten times. This chain connects TRBV20-1 to TRBJ1-1; 9 positions match TRBD1. The ends lost 2 bases at V and 0 bases at J; junction bases unmatched: 13. Germline V CDR1 and CDR2: DFQATT, SNEGSKA (reference sequence). The CDR3 consists of 18 residues. The CDR3 DNA reads TGCAGTGCTAGAACAGGGGCACAGGGGGCAGGACTGAACACTGAAGCTTTCTTT. This translates into CSARTGAQGAGLNTEAFF.

In this sample, this clonotype turned up many times. In nucleotides, the CDR3 is TGTGCCAGCAGCTTCGTGACAGATGCCTATGGCTACACCTTC. Translating it yields CASSFVTDAYGYTF. The rearrangement uses TRBV5-5 and TRBJ1-2; a weak D match, TRBD1 (5 bases). CDR1 and CDR2 from the germline V gene are SGHKS and YYEKEE (reference sequence). The CDR3 length is 14 residues. Trimming removed 2 bases from V and 4 bases from J, with 12 bases in between.

V is TRBV28 and J is TRBJ2-1, with a weak D call TRBD2 (5 bases). Looked up from germline, CDR1 is MDHEN and CDR2 is SYDVKM. The V gene lost 6 bases and the J gene lost 9 bases, with 24 bases spanning the gap. CDR3 length: 16 residues. This CDR3 reads CASSPPLGVGRGEQFF. Written as DNA, the CDR3 is TGTGCCAGCAGCCCTCCCCTGGGCGTCGGACGGGGTGAGCAGTTCTTC.

This clonotype came up a few times. The chain links TRBV7-3 to TRBJ1-1; no firm D call. The germline V and J ends were trimmed by 4 bases and 1 base, with 10 bases remaining between them. The CDR3 consists of 14 residues. CDR1 is SGHTA, CDR2 FQGTGA, per germline. This CDR3 is CASSSTSGNTEAFF. CDR3 DNA: TGTGCCAGCAGCTCGACCTCGGGGAACACTGAAGCTTTCTTT.

At least ten counts were recorded for this clonotype. The chain employs TRBV20-1 and TRBJ2-2; no clear D. This CDR3 comprises 13 residues. The ends were cut back, 6 bases at V and 2 bases at J, with 10 bases in the middle. Germline V gene lookup returns CDR1 DFQATT and CDR2 SNEGSKA (reference sequence). CDR3 nucleotides: TGCAGTGCCCGACCGAGAAACACCGGGGAGCTGTTTTTT. Amino acids: CSARPRNTGELFF.

This clonotype was seen more than once but under ten times. The junction departs from the called germline gene at one end, perhaps through a read error. J is TRBJ2-4 and V is TRBV28; 7 bases are a match to TRBD1. Germline-derived CDR1 and CDR2 are MDHEN and SYDVKM. The CDR3 spans 15 residues. The CDR3 loop reads CAGSLPGTELNIQYF. The CDR3 nucleotides are TGTGCCGGCAGTTTACCCGGGACAGAGTTAAACATTCAGTACTTC.

Ten or more counts support this clonotype. Here the CDR3 DNA reads TGTGCCAGCAGTCACCTCCCCTACGAGCAGTACTTC. Its translation: CASSHLPYEQYF. This chain joins TRBV28 and TRBJ2-7, with unresolved D. The V gene lost 5 bases and the J gene lost 2 bases, with 7 bases spanning the gap. Per the germline V gene, CDR1 is MDHEN and CDR2 is SYDVKM. CDR3 length: 12 amino acids.

This clonotype was counted many times. The V call is TRBV28, the J call TRBJ2-7; D perhaps matches TRBD1 (6 bases). The ends were cut back, 3 bases at V and 7 bases at J, with 19 bases in the middle. The CDR3 length is 15 residues. Germline V gene sequence: CDR1 MDHEN, CDR2 SYDVKM. CDR3 amino acids: CASSFILTADREQYF. Written as DNA, the CDR3 is TGTGCCAGCAGTTTTATCCTGACGGCGGACAGAGAGCAGTACTTC.

The chain recombines TRBV30 with TRBJ2-2, with TRBD2 matching over 9 bases. Trimming cost V 5 bases and J 5 bases; bases outside gene matches: 6. Looked up from germline, CDR1 is GTSNPN and CDR2 is SVGIG (reference sequence). There are 14 residues in the CDR3. CDR3 protein: CAWRRREGTGELFF. DNA of the CDR3: TGTGCCTGGCGCCGGCGGGAGGGTACCGGGGAGCTGTTTTTT.

The genes are TRBV20-1 and TRBJ2-1; tentatively, D is TRBD2 (6 bases). CDR1 is DFQATT and CDR2 is SNEGSKA in the germline V gene (reference sequence). Trimming pared 0 bases from V and 0 bases from J, leaving 9 bases between. The CDR3 length is 15 residues. The CDR3 region is CSARDVGSSYNEQFF. The DNA of the CDR3 is TGCAGTGCTAGAGATGTCGGGAGCTCCTACAATGAGCAGTTCTTC.

The gene calls are TRBV7-9 and TRBJ1-1; 9 nucleotides agree with TRBD1. The CDR3 has 15 amino acids. Losses at the gene ends were 5 bases for V and 3 bases for J; bases not matched to a gene: 7. The germline gives CDR1 SEHNR, CDR2 FQNEAQ (reference sequence). CDR3 sequence (DNA): TGTGCCAGCAGCCCTGGGACAGGGATCCACACTGAAGCTTTCTTT. Translation: CASSPGTGIHTEAFF.

The CDR3 DNA reads as TGTGCCAGCAGTGAAGCGCTTCATTGGGACGGGTTTAGCTCCTACAATGAGCAGTTCTTC. This sequence encodes CASSEALHWDGFSSYNEQFF. V and J are TRBV2 and TRBJ2-1; either TRBD1 or TRBD2 may supply D (5 bases each). V lost 0 bases and J 0 bases, leaving 21 bases between the germline ends. CDR1 is SNHLY and CDR2 is FYNNEI in the germline V gene. The CDR3 loop spans 20 amino acids. The full variable domain, with the rest looked up from reference TRBV2 and TRBJ2-1, is EPEVTQTPSHQVTQMGQEVILRCVPISNHLYFYWYRQILGQKVEFLVSFYNNEISEKSEIFDDQFSVERPDGSNFTLKIRSTKLEDSAMYFCASSEALHWDGFSSYNEQFFGPGTRLTVL.

This clonotype occurred many times. The J gene is TRBJ2-5, the V gene TRBV25-1, with D tentatively TRBD1 (5 bases). This CDR3 contains 16 residues. Germline V gene sequence: CDR1 MGHDK, CDR2 SYGVNS. Trimming shortened V by 0 bases and J by 0 bases, and 11 bases separated the two germline ends. Here the CDR3 reads CASSEYRGTNQETQYF. The CDR3 coding sequence is TGTGCCAGCAGTGAATATAGGGGAACAAACCAAGAGACCCAGTACTTC.

The rearrangement uses TRBV28 and TRBJ1-3; D perhaps matches TRBD1 (5 bases). Germline V gene sequence: CDR1 MDHEN, CDR2 SYDVKM. CDR3 length: 15 residues. V lost 6 bases and J 4 bases, leaving 16 bases between the germline ends. The CDR3 bases are TGTGCCAGCAGGACGGACACTGGAATCGGAAACACCATATATTTT. Protein product: CASRTDTGIGNTIYF.

The rearrangement joins TRBV7-6 to TRBJ1-2; D might be TRBD1 (5 bases). CDR1 SGHVS and CDR2 FNYEAQ come from the germline V gene. The CDR3 totals 15 residues. Trimming removed 5 bases at V and 2 bases at J, with 15 bases between. For the CDR3, the DNA is TGTGCCAGCAGCCCCACAGCGGGGCTGAACTATGGCTACACCTTC. It translates to CASSPTAGLNYGYTF.

This clonotype was seen a few times. The genes are TRBV24-1 and TRBJ2-1; D remains unclear. Trimming left V 2 bases short and J 5 bases short, with 18 bases between. CDR1 and CDR2 from the germline V gene are KGHDR and SFDVKD. The CDR3 extends over 17 amino acids. CDR3 DNA: TGTGCCACCAGTGATTCTCCCCCTCCTAGAAAGGACAATGAGCAGTTCTTC. Its translation: CATSDSPPPRKDNEQFF.

This clonotype was seen repeatedly, ten times or more. The chain has TRBV11-2 and TRBJ2-6; D uncertain. The V end was cut by 1 base, the J end by 8 bases, with 6 bases between. The germline CDR1 and CDR2 sequences are SGHAT and FQNNGV. This CDR3 has 13 residues. CDR3 sequence: CASSLGLSNVLTF. CDR3 bases: TGTGCCAGCAGCTTAGGGCTCTCCAACGTCCTGACTTTC.

This clonotype was picked up many times. The rearrangement links TRBV28 to TRBJ1-4; no clear D gene. The length of the CDR3 is 12 residues. V was clipped by 3 bases and J by 7 bases, with 6 bases between them. CDR1 MDHEN and CDR2 SYDVKM come from the germline V gene. CDR3 bases: TGTGCCAGCAGTTTCCCTAGTGAAAAACTGTTTTTT. This encodes CASSFPSEKLFF.

V and J are TRBV5-1 and TRBJ2-4; TRBD1 aligns across 7 bases. Trimming at V came to 4 bases and at J to 2 bases, leaving 9 bases not matched to a gene. Germline CDR1 is SGHRS and CDR2 is YFSETQ. The CDR3 totals 16 residues. The CDR3, as DNA: TGCGCCAGCAGCATCGGACAGGTGGCGACCAAAAACATTCAGTACTTC. This sequence encodes CASSIGQVATKNIQYF.

The chain is built from TRBV28 and TRBJ2-2, with D maybe TRBD1 (7 bases). The CDR3 is made up of 17 amino acids. V was trimmed by 4 bases and J by 4 bases, leaving 19 bases between them. Germline-derived CDR1 and CDR2 are MDHEN and SYDVKM. The CDR3 is CASSSQGGSCSTGELFF. The CDR3 DNA reads as TGTGCCAGCAGTTCCCAGGGGGGTAGCTGCTCCACCGGGGAGCTGTTTTTT.

This clonotype was detected ten times or more. The chain uses TRBV2 and TRBJ1-1, with unresolved D. CDR3 length equals 14 residues. The V end lost 3 bases, the J end lost 3 bases, and 11 bases lay between the germline ends. Germline V gives CDR1 SNHLY, CDR2 FYNNEI. The CDR3 sequence is CASSDPGRDTEAFF. DNA for the CDR3: TGTGCCAGCAGTGACCCGGGAAGGGACACTGAAGCTTTCTTT.

This clonotype showed up many times. The V call is TRBV28, the J call TRBJ2-2; no clear D. Trimming removed 1 base at V and 8 bases at J, with 14 bases between. The V gene's germline CDR1 is MDHEN and CDR2 SYDVKM. This CDR3 is 15 amino acids long. The CDR3 DNA reads as TGTGCCAGCAGTTTATCCTACGGGTGGAGTGGGGAGCTGTTTTTT. It yields the protein CASSLSYGWSGELFF. Using reference TRBV28 and TRBJ2-2 for the parts outside the CDR3, the full variable domain is DVKVTQSSRYLVKRTGEKVFLECVQDMDHENMFWYRQDPGLGLRLIYFSYDVKMKEKGDIPEGYSVSREKKERFSLILESASTNQTSMYLCASSLSYGWSGELFFGEGSRLTVL.